These T cell receptor beta chains were read from a single sample in a study of beta chain features in type 1 diabetes. The table came from immunoSEQ multiplex PCR; TCRdb's copy has only in-frame clones and leaves some out. Of roughly 400,000 clones listed, around 15% were seen once; the top ten hold about 0.02%. Sequenced sample: naive CD4+ T cells from blood. The receptors were gathered from a woman younger than 30 in good health. CDR3s include the opening cysteine and the closing phenylalanine or tryptophan. The D gene is left open where the match is weak. For some rows the clone size is stated as once, few or many, or as a class when expanded; others skip it.

D	V	length	size	J	CDR3	DNA
.	TRBV9	15	few	TRBJ2-1	CASSVGTGNYNEQFF	TGTGCCAGCAGCGTAGGTACGGGAAACTACAATGAGCAGTTCTTC
.	TRBV5-1	15	few	TRBJ2-3	CASRLQGGSTDTQYF	TGCGCCAGCAGGTTGCAGGGGGGTAGCACAGATACGCAGTATTTT
.	TRBV9	17	.	TRBJ1-3	CASSPVLVPGTGNTIYF	TGTGCCAGCAGCCCGGTATTGGTACCAGGAACTGGAAACACCATATATTTT
.	TRBV14	14	.	TRBJ1-1	CASSDLGANTEAFF	TGTGCCAGCAGCGACCTGGGGGCGAACACTGAAGCTTTCTTT
.	TRBV7-9	12	few	TRBJ2-2	CASSRQAGELFF	TGTGCCAGCAGCCGTCAGGCCGGGGAGCTGTTTTTT
.	TRBV5-1	14	.	TRBJ2-5	CASSGGNLQETQYF	TGCGCCAGCAGTGGAGGCAACCTCCAAGAGACCCAGTACTTC
.	TRBV29-1	14	few	TRBJ2-3	CSVEGRTARDTQYF	TGCAGCGTTGAAGGGAGGACAGCGCGAGATACGCAGTATTTT
TRBD1	TRBV29-1	14	.	TRBJ2-2	CSVHRGQNTGELFF	TGCAGCGTTCATAGGGGGCAGAACACCGGGGAGCTGTTTTTT
.	TRBV6-1	14	few	TRBJ2-4	CASSAYLAIAIQYF	TGTGCCAGCAGTGCCTACCTAGCGATCGCCATTCAGTACTTC
.	TRBV5-4	13	few	TRBJ2-5	CASNGGAGETQYF	TGTGCCAGCAATGGCGGGGCGGGGGAGACCCAGTACTTC